The 18 T cell receptor beta chains below come from one sample, sequenced in a study of blood T cell repertoires in COVID-19. The protocol was immunoSEQ multiplex PCR, while the TCRdb copy is restricted to in-frame clones and leaves out a portion. The sample yields fewer than 300,000 clones, around 89% seen once. Sequenced: peripheral blood. These TCRs come from a woman in her 40s who had recovered from COVID-19.

The chain employs TRBV5-1 and TRBJ1-1, with 7 bases identical to TRBD1. From germline, CDR1 is SGHRS and CDR2 YFSETQ. Trimming took 3 bases from V and 6 from J; bases not matched to a gene: 8. The CDR3 is 14 residues long. CDR3 region: CASSSPGQRAEAFF. Here the CDR3 DNA reads TGCGCCAGCAGCTCTCCGGGACAGCGCGCTGAAGCTTTCTTT.

This clone was picked up a small number of times. The chain carries TRBV25-1 and TRBJ1-1; D possibly corresponds to TRBD1 (6 bases). With 4 bases removed from V and 1 base from J, the gap between germline ends came to 10 bases. Germline CDR1 reads MGHDK; CDR2 reads SYGVNS. The CDR3 totals 14 residues. The CDR3 loop reads CASSGGHPNTEAFF. CDR3 DNA sequence: TGTGCCAGCAGTGGGGGACACCCGAACACTGAAGCTTTCTTT. Looking up the rest from reference TRBV25-1 and TRBJ1-1 gives the full variable domain: EADIYQTPRYLVIGTGKKITLECSQTMGHDKMYWYQQDPGMELHLIHYSYGVNSTEKGDLSSESTVSRIRTEHFPLTLESARPSHTSQYLCASSGGHPNTEAFFGQGTRLTVV.

This rearrangement joins TRBV18 to TRBJ2-1, with D possibly TRBD2 on 6 matching bases. The length of the CDR3 is 15 residues. V lost 4 bases to trimming and J lost 5 bases, with 15 bases between them. Germline CDR1 reads KGHSH; CDR2 reads LQKENI. The CDR3 nucleotides are TGTGCCAGCTCACTATTCGCGACTAGAGACAATGAGCAGTTCTTC. Its translation: CASSLFATRDNEQFF.

The chain carries TRBV4-2 and TRBJ2-1, with 8 bases lining up with TRBD2. The trim removed 4 bases at V and 2 bases at J, leaving 1 base unmatched. Germline V CDR1 and CDR2: LGHNA, YNFKEQ. The CDR3 consists of 14 residues. DNA for the CDR3: TGTGCCAGCAGCCCGGGGGGGGCCTACAATGAGCAGTTCTTC. It yields the protein CASSPGGAYNEQFF.

The V and J genes are TRBV3-1 (or the pseudogene TRBV3-2) and TRBJ2-5, with 10 bases lining up with TRBD2. Trimming removed 1 base from V and 5 bases from J; junction bases left unmatched: 4. This CDR3 spans 15 amino acids. Germline-derived CDR1 and CDR2 are LGHDT and YNNKEL (reference sequence). The DNA of the CDR3 is TGTGCCAGCAGCCAAGGGCTAGCGGGAGCTGAGACCCAGTACTTC. It yields the protein CASSQGLAGAETQYF.

The chain carries TRBV2 and TRBJ2-3; 8 bases are shared with TRBD2. Trimming at V came to 7 bases and at J to 1 base, leaving 10 bases not matched to a gene. Germline-derived CDR1 and CDR2 are SNHLY and FYNNEI. The CDR3 has 16 residues. For the CDR3, the DNA is TGTGCCAGCACCCGGGGGGGGGCCGGGGGCACAGATACGCAGTATTTT. Protein product: CASTRGGAGGTDTQYF. The complete variable domain, with remaining parts taken from reference TRBV2 and TRBJ2-3, reads EPEVTQTPSHQVTQMGQEVILRCVPISNHLYFYWYRQILGQKVEFLVSFYNNEISEKSEIFDDQFSVERPDGSNFTLKIRSTKLEDSAMYFCASTRGGAGGTDTQYFGPGTRLTVL.

There are a few counts of this clone. J is TRBJ2-5 and V is TRBV19; TRBD2 agrees at 11 bases. CDR1 and CDR2 (germline): LNHDA, SQIVND (reference sequence). J gave up 5 bases and V 4 bases, and 9 bases lay outside the gene matches. The CDR3 is made up of 16 amino acids. This chain's CDR3 is CASSKTRSSGGETQYF. CDR3 DNA sequence: TGTGCCAGTAGTAAAACCCGATCTAGCGGGGGGGAGACCCAGTACTTC.

This clone was observed a single time. The chain recombines TRBV7-2 with TRBJ2-1, with 8 bases that match TRBD2. Germline V gene lookup returns CDR1 SGHTA and CDR2 FQGNSA. The CDR3 consists of 14 residues. J gave up 2 bases and V 5 bases, and 2 bases lay outside the gene matches. CDR3 nucleotide sequence: TGTGCCAGCAGCAACGGGGGGGCCTACAATGAGCAGTTCTTC. It specifies CASSNGGAYNEQFF.

The chain is built from TRBV6-2 or TRBV6-3 and TRBJ2-6; the D gene is possibly TRBD1 (5 bases). CDR1 and CDR2 from the germline V gene are MNHEY and SVGEGT. Trimming removed 2 bases from V and 0 bases from J, with 8 bases in between. The CDR3 is 16 amino acids. The CDR3 region has the DNA TGTGCCAGCAGTTACACAGGAGACTCTGGGGCCAACGTCCTGACTTTC. It is translated as CASSYTGDSGANVLTF.

This clone was observed a single time. V is TRBV2 and J is TRBJ1-5; 8 bases line up with TRBD1. The CDR3 has 13 residues. Germline V gives CDR1 SNHLY, CDR2 FYNNEI. V was clipped by 6 bases and J by 5 bases; unmatched bases: 3. The DNA of the CDR3 is TGTGCCAGCAGAACGGACAGGGATCAGCCCCAGCATTTT. It yields the protein CASRTDRDQPQHF.

The V and J genes are TRBV5-1 and TRBJ1-1; no reliable D call. Germline CDR1 reads SGHRS; CDR2 reads YFSETQ. The CDR3 is 14 amino acids. The germline V and J ends were trimmed by 0 bases and 1 base, with 7 bases remaining between them. DNA of the CDR3: TGCGCCAGCAGCTTGGGTCGCGGGAACACTGAAGCTTTCTTT. Protein sequence: CASSLGRGNTEAFF.

The rearrangement links TRBV7-2 to TRBJ2-3, with 8 nucleotides matching TRBD1. Germline CDR1 reads SGHTA; CDR2 reads FQGNSA. J gave up 10 bases and V 5 bases, and 8 bases lay outside the gene matches. CDR3 length equals 13 residues. The CDR3 region is CASSPSPGGPQYF. CDR3 coding DNA: TGTGCCAGCAGCCCCAGCCCAGGGGGCCCGCAGTATTTT.

V gene TRBV11-2 combines with J gene TRBJ2-1; 7 bases map to TRBD2. V shed 1 base, J shed 4 bases, and the junction held 1 base outside the gene matches. This CDR3 is 14 amino acids long. From germline, CDR1 is SGHAT and CDR2 FQNNGV. The CDR3 spells CASSLAGGYNEQFF. CDR3 nucleotides: TGTGCCAGCAGCTTAGCGGGAGGTTACAATGAGCAGTTCTTC.

This chain links TRBV28 with TRBJ2-1; possible D gene TRBD2, 6 bases. Trimming removed 8 bases at V and 15 bases at J, with 23 bases between. Germline V gene sequence: CDR1 MDHEN, CDR2 SYDVKM. The CDR3 totals 13 residues. CDR3 sequence: CASGSLGRTHPFF. The CDR3 region has the DNA TGTGCCAGCGGGAGTTTAGGGAGGACCCACCCGTTCTTC.

The chain carries TRBV4-1 and TRBJ1-5; 8 bases are a match to TRBD1. There are 15 residues in the CDR3. Germline V gives CDR1 MGHRA, CDR2 YSYEKL. Trimming cost V 0 bases and J 5 bases; bases outside gene matches: 3. This CDR3 reads CASSQDRQGHQPQHF. The DNA for the CDR3 is TGCGCCAGCAGCCAAGATCGACAGGGGCATCAGCCCCAGCATTTT.

The chain employs TRBV5-1 and TRBJ2-1; 14 positions agree with TRBD2. After removal of 5 bases from V and 6 bases from J, the junction contained 13 bases not matched to a gene. The germline CDR1 and CDR2 sequences are SGHRS and YFSETQ. The CDR3 runs 18 residues. For the CDR3, the DNA is TGCGCCAGCAGGCCGACTAGCGGGAGGGCCGGGCCGCCCAATGAGCAGTTCTTC. This sequence encodes CASRPTSGRAGPPNEQFF.

Written as DNA, the CDR3 is TGCAGCGTTGAACCCGGGACAGGGGTGAATGATGGCTACACCTTC. This sequence encodes CSVEPGTGVNDGYTF. The chain combines TRBV29-1 with TRBJ1-2, with TRBD1 identical over 10 bases. The CDR3 is made up of 15 amino acids. V shed 2 bases and J 6 bases; nucleotides not matched to a gene: 9. Germline CDR1 SQVTM, CDR2 ANQGSEA.

This sequence joins TRBV5-1 and TRBJ2-2; possible D gene TRBD2, 5 bases. Germline-derived CDR1 and CDR2 are SGHRS and YFSETQ. Trimming stripped 3 bases from V and 5 bases from J, with 8 bases between. This CDR3 comprises 13 residues. Written as DNA, the CDR3 is TGCGCCAGCAGCTACGGGGATACCGGGGAGCTGTTTTTT. Its translation: CASSYGDTGELFF.